What follows is one T cell receptor (beta chain) and its context. Antigen: not known. This record belongs to a study of CD8 T cells in Susac syndrome. Random hexamers were used to reverse transcribe the RNA input (about 0.5 to 1 ug). TCR beta CDR3 was amplified by immunoSEQ multiplex PCR. This amplification extended across 54 Vbeta and 13 Jbeta segments. One entry per CDR3 protein, called by TCRdb with MiXCR from the immunoSEQ multiplex PCR reads. The data contain more than 95,000 distinct CDR3 sequences, approximately 93% of them seen just once; the ten biggest clones take up approximately 0.097%. In germline, CDR1 is LGHNA, CDR2 YSLEER. V dropped 0 bases and J dropped 7; count of bases not matched to a gene: 9. The CDR3 loop spans 17 amino acids. The study, taken as a whole, reports: By the study's own acknowledgment, its TCR sequencing and HLA analysis included relatively few individuals.

The origin of this receptor is a human donor with multiple sclerosis. The material sequenced was CD4+ T cells from PBMCs. The rearrangement uses TRBV4-3 and TRBJ2-3, with 11 bases identical to TRBD1. DNA for the CDR3: TGCGCCAGCAGCCAAGAGATAACCCGGGACAGGGGGAATACGCAGTATTTT. As protein: CASSQEITRDRGNTQYF.